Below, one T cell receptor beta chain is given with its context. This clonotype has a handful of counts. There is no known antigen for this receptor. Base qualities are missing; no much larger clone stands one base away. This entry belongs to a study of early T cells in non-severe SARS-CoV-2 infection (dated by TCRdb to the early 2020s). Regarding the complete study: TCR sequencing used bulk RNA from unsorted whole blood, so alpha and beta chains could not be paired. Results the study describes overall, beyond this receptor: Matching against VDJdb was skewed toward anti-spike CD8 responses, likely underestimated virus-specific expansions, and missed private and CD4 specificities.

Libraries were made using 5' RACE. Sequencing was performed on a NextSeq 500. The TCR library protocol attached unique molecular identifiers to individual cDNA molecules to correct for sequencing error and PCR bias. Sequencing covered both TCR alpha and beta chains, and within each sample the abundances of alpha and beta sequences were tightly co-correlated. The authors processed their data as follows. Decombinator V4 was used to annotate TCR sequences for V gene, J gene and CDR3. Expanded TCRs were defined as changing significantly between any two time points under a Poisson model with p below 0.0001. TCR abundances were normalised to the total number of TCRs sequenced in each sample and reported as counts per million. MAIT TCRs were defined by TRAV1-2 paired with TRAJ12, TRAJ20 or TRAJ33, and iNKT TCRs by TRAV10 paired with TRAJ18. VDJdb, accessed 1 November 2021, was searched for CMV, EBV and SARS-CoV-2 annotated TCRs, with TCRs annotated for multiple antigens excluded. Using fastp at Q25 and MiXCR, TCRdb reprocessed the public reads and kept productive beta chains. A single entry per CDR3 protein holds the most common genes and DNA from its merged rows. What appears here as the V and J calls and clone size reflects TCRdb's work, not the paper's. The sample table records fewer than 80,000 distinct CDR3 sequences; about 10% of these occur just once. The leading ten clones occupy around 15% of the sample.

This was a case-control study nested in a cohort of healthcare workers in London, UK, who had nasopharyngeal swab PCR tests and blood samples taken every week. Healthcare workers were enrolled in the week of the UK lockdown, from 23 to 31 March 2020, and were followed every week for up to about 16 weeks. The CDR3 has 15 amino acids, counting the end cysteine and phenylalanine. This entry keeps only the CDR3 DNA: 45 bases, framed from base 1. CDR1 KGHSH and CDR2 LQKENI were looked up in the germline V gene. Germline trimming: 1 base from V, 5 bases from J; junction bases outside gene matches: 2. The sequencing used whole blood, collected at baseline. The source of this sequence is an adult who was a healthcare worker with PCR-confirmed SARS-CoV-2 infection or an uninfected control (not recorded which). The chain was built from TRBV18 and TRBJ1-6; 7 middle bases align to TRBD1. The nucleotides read TGTGCCAGCTCACCACGGGACAGAGATAATTCACCCCTCCACTTT. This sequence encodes CASSPRDRDNSPLHF.